The T cell receptor (beta chain) under discussion was sequenced for a study of blood T cell repertoires in COVID-19. As for the study in general: COVID-19 samples collected from the United States, Italy and Spain covered acute and convalescent phases. Nucleic acid was either cDNA or gDNA, and it came from T cells, B-cell-depleted T cells, or PBMCs.

Per the original methods: By means of reference gene primer amplification, nucleated cell counts were estimated. Libraries were prepared by immunoSEQ multiplex PCR; TCRdb keeps only in-frame clonotypes and omits some of them. V, J and clone size are those of that table, while D and trimming were read from the DNA. This sample has over 85,000 clones, with about nine tenths found just once. Seattle participants joined during active infection and were tracked over time. This clone was recorded only once. Sequencing was carried out using peripheral blood. This clonotype was obtained from a woman aged 45-60 years with COVID-19, enrolled during active disease.

This CDR3 is CASSLEGLAGTYTDTQYF. CDR3 nucleotides: TGTGCCAGCAGCTTGGAGGGACTAGCGGGGACCTACACAGATACGCAGTATTTT. The chain employs TRBV5-6 and TRBJ2-3, with 13 bases aligning to TRBD2. CDR1 and CDR2 (germline): SGHDT, YYEEEE. This CDR3 region has 18 residues. V lost 0 bases to trimming and J lost 2 bases; unmatched junction nucleotides: 6.